Listed below are T cell receptor beta chains from one sample, sequenced in a study of T cell clonotyping in hematopoietic cell transplantation. The method was immunoSEQ multiplex PCR; TCRdb's version includes in-frame clones alone and lacks a portion of them. The sample lists about 18,000 clones, nearly 95% seen once, with approximately 5.3% in the top ten. The sample consisted of peripheral blood mononuclear cells. The receptors here all came from a man aged 40-49 years in good health. Some clones in this sample may be carry-over from other donors' samples. Each CDR3 is given with its conserved first and last residue. The D gene is left open where the match is weak. Part of the rows lack a size; the others show once, few, many or a class for expanded clones.

length	size	D	V	J	CDR3	DNA
15	-	TRBD1	TRBV5-1	TRBJ2-5	CASSLGDRGTETQYF	TGCGCCAGCAGCTTGGGGGACAGGGGGACGGAGACCCAGTACTTC
18	-	TRBD2	TRBV7-8	TRBJ2-7	CASTLSAPPPRTSGTQTF	TGTGCCAGCACCCTTTCCGCACCCCCTCCCAGGACTAGCGGGACTCAGACCTTC
16	-	TRBD1	TRBV13	TRBJ2-5	CASSLTGTGYLETQYF	TGTGCCAGCAGCCTTACCGGGACAGGGTATTTGGAGACCCAGTACTTC
13	-	-	TRBV10-3	TRBJ1-1	CAISTGLNTEAFF	TGTGCCATCAGCACAGGGTTGAACACTGAAGCTTTCTTT
15	once	TRBD1	TRBV6-6	TRBJ1-2	CASSYSTGASQGYTF	TGTGCCAGCAGTTACTCAACAGGGGCAAGCCAAGGCTACACCTTC
13	-	-	TRBV30	TRBJ2-7	CAWSLSGRDEQYF	TGTGCCTGGAGTCTCTCGGGGAGAGACGAGCAGTACTTC
16	-	-	TRBV5-6	TRBJ2-3	CASSRGSGISTDTQYF	TGTGCCAGCAGCCGTGGATCGGGAATCAGCACAGATACGCAGTATTTT
13	-	TRBD1	TRBV6-1	TRBJ1-5	CASRDRGDQPQHF	TGTGCCAGCAGAGACAGGGGCGATCAGCCCCAGCATTTT
16	few	-	TRBV5-1	TRBJ2-3	CASSPETGGSTDTQYF	TGCGCCAGCAGCCCGGAAACAGGAGGGAGCACAGATACGCAGTATTTT
15	-	TRBD1	TRBV4-3	TRBJ1-1	CASSQEPKGATEAFF	TGCGCCAGCAGCCAAGAGCCAAAGGGGGCCACTGAAGCTTTCTTT